Sequencing of this T cell receptor (beta chain) was carried out in a study of cytomegalovirus exposure and HLA in healthy donors. General study points: In vitro data verified three CMV-associated chains as specific for CMV antigens. TCR beta chains numbering some 160 were designated cytomegalovirus-associated.

This clone was detected once. What it binds is unknown. Only in-frame clones appear in the TCRdb table, and some are missing; sequencing was by immunoSEQ multiplex PCR. The data show 150,000 to 250,000 clones, approximately 80% seen once. The specimen was PBMCs. This TCR came from a woman in her thirties in good health and CMV-seropositive.

The CDR3 spells CASSPQGVDGYTF. Written as DNA, the CDR3 is TGTGCCAGCTCACCCCAGGGCGTGGATGGCTACACCTTC. The rearrangement joins TRBV18 to TRBJ1-2; a possible D gene is TRBD1 (5 bases). Trimming stripped 3 bases from V and 6 bases from J, with 11 bases between. The CDR3 loop spans 13 amino acids. The germline V gene encodes CDR1 KGHSH and CDR2 LQKENI. Drawing the rest from reference TRBV18 and TRBJ1-2, the complete variable domain is NAGVMQNPRHLVRRRGQEARLRCSPMKGHSHVYWYRQLPEEGLKFMVYLQKENIIDESGMPKERFSAEFPKEGPSILRIQQVVRGDSAAYFCASSPQGVDGYTFGSGTRLTVV.